The next 32 T cell receptor beta chains were all read from a single sample in a study of shared clonotypes between healthy human individuals. CD45RO negativity and positive selection for CCR7 defined naive CD8 cells, a population that excluded terminally differentiated effector memory CD45RA+ cells. The protocol was immunoSEQ multiplex PCR, while the TCRdb copy is restricted to in-frame clones and leaves out a portion. The table records some 740,000 clones, more than 85% of them present only once. Sequencing was done on a sample of naive CD8+ T cells sorted from blood. These TCRs come from a man aged 25 to 40 in good health.

This sequence joins TRBV10-1 and TRBJ2-7; D unresolved. Germline-derived CDR1 and CDR2 are WNHNN and SYGVQD (reference sequence). This CDR3 has 13 residues. With 2 bases removed from V and 6 bases from J, the gap between germline ends came to 11 bases. CDR3 protein: CASSEVLRSEQYF. CDR3 coding DNA: TGCGCCAGCAGTGAGGTCCTTCGCAGCGAGCAGTACTTC.

V and J are TRBV29-1 and TRBJ1-2; maybe TRBD1 (6 bases). CDR1 and CDR2 from the germline V gene are SQVTM and ANQGSEA. V shed 6 bases and J shed 4 bases, with 18 bases lying between them. CDR3 length: 14 residues. The CDR3 DNA reads as TGCAGCGTAATAGAGGGGGACCAATTCTATGGCTACACCTTC. Translation gives CSVIEGDQFYGYTF.

The chain joins TRBV6-6 to TRBJ1-5, with D perhaps matching TRBD1 (6 bases). Deletions cut 10 bases from V and 4 bases from J, with 14 bases between. This CDR3 is 13 amino acids long. CDR1 is MNHNY, CDR2 SVGAGI, per germline (reference sequence). The CDR3 bases are TGTGCCACACGGGACATTGCGAATCAGCCCCAGCATTTT. Amino acid sequence: CATRDIANQPQHF.

The CDR3: CASSLQGGEAFF. DNA of the CDR3: TGTGCCAGCAGCCTTCAGGGTGGGGAAGCTTTCTTT. The J gene is TRBJ1-1, the V gene TRBV14, with D tentatively TRBD1 (5 bases). Trimming removed 4 bases at V and 8 bases at J, with 11 bases between. The germline CDR1 and CDR2 sequences are SGHDN and FVKESK. The CDR3 sequence is 12 residues long.

The chain is built from TRBV5-1 and TRBJ2-1; no firm D call. Germline values: CDR1 SGHRS, CDR2 YFSETQ. There are 13 residues in the CDR3. V dropped 6 bases and J dropped 9 bases, with 16 bases sitting between them. CDR3 in amino acids: CASTLVTGSEQFF. The CDR3 coding sequence is TGCGCCAGCACCCTTGTGACGGGCTCTGAGCAGTTCTTC. Together with reference TRBV5-1 and TRBJ2-1, the CDR3 gives the full variable domain: KAGVTQTPRYLIKTRGQQVTLSCSPISGHRSVSWYQQTPGQGLQFLFEYFSETQRNKGNFPGRFSGRQFSNSRSEMNVSTLELGDSALYLCASTLVTGSEQFFGPGTRLTVL.

This clone has a handful of counts. The chain joins TRBV28 to TRBJ1-4; TRBD1 matches at 8 bases. This CDR3 is 15 amino acids long. V was pared by 5 bases and J by 5 bases, with 7 bases of the junction left unmatched. Germline V gene data show CDR1 as MDHEN and CDR2 as SYDVKM. DNA of the CDR3: TGTGCCAGCAGTCCCTTGGACAGGGCCAATGAAAAACTGTTTTTT. Its protein is CASSPLDRANEKLFF.

The genes are TRBV5-5 and TRBJ2-4; 11 nucleotides agree with TRBD1. The CDR3 contains 15 residues. J was trimmed by 6 bases and V by 4 bases; bases with no gene match: 6. Germline V gene sequence: CDR1 SGHKS, CDR2 YYEKEE (reference sequence). CDR3 amino acids: CASSRPGTGGNIQYF. In DNA form, the CDR3 reads TGTGCCAGCAGCCGGCCCGGGACAGGGGGAAACATTCAGTACTTC.

CDR3 coding DNA: TGCGCCAGCAGCTTGCTTCCAGCTGTCGATAATGAGCAGTTCTTC. Translation gives CASSLLPAVDNEQFF. The chain joins TRBV5-1 to TRBJ2-1; no reliable D call. The V end lost 1 base, the J end lost 7 bases, and 15 bases lay between the germline ends. Per germline, CDR1 SGHRS and CDR2 YFSETQ. CDR3 length: 15 residues.

This chain links TRBV4-1 with TRBJ2-2; 11 nucleotides agree with TRBD1. Germline V gene lookup returns CDR1 MGHRA and CDR2 YSYEKL. The CDR3 is made up of 18 amino acids. V lost 4 bases to trimming and J lost 7 bases; unmatched junction nucleotides: 14. The CDR3 DNA is TGCGCCAGCAGCCGATTGTACCCGGGACAGGGGGAGGGCGGGGAGCTGTTTTTT. Translated: CASSRLYPGQGEGGELFF.

This chain joins TRBV13 and TRBJ1-1, with D possibly TRBD1 on 6 matching bases. CDR3 length: 13 residues. In germline, CDR1 is PRHDT, CDR2 FYEKMQ (reference sequence). V was cut by 5 bases and J by 6 bases, with 13 bases left in between. CDR3 sequence (DNA): TGTGCCAGCAGCCACCAGGGGTTCTCTGAAGCTTTCTTT. It codes for CASSHQGFSEAFF.

The genes are TRBV6-1 and TRBJ2-3, with D unclear. This CDR3 is 12 amino acids long. From germline, CDR1 is MNHNS and CDR2 SASEGT. The V and J ends lost 3 bases and 4 bases respectively, with 5 bases between them. The CDR3 protein is CASSEGADTQYF. DNA of the CDR3: TGTGCCAGCAGTGAGGGTGCAGATACGCAGTATTTT.

The rearrangement joins TRBV10-3 to TRBJ2-1, with D possibly matching TRBD1 (5 bases). The germline V and J ends were trimmed by 3 bases and 9 bases, with 9 bases remaining between them. Per the germline V gene, CDR1 is ENHRY and CDR2 is SYGVKD. The CDR3 is made up of 12 amino acids. CDR3 nucleotide sequence: TGTGCCATCAGTGACGACAGCAGTGAGCAGTTCTTC. Residues: CAISDDSSEQFF.

The count of this clone is one. The chain couples TRBV7-9 to TRBJ2-2, with 8 positions matching TRBD2. This CDR3 contains 17 residues. The germline CDR1 and CDR2 sequences are SEHNR and FQNEAQ (reference sequence). After removal of 4 bases from V and 1 base from J, the junction contained 8 bases not matched to a gene. The CDR3 loop reads CASSSPLAGKNTGELFF. The DNA for the CDR3 is TGTGCCAGCAGCTCCCCTTTAGCGGGAAAGAACACCGGGGAGCTGTTTTTT.

This sequence joins TRBV27 and TRBJ2-3; possible D gene TRBD1, 5 bases. Trimming stripped 4 bases from V and 3 bases from J, with 11 bases between. The germline V gene has CDR1 MNHEY and CDR2 SMNVEV (reference sequence). CDR3 length: 14 amino acids. CDR3 in DNA: TGTGCCAGCAGTTCCCATCGACAGACAGATACGCAGTATTTT. Its translation: CASSSHRQTDTQYF.

The rearrangement joins TRBV27 to TRBJ2-5, with D perhaps matching TRBD2 (5 bases). V was trimmed by 6 bases and J by 1 base, leaving 18 bases between them. The CDR3 is 16 residues long. Germline CDR1 and CDR2: MNHEY and SMNVEV (reference sequence). Here the CDR3 reads CASRLPARDPQETQYF. Written as DNA, the CDR3 is TGTGCCAGCAGACTACCAGCCCGGGATCCCCAAGAGACCCAGTACTTC.

V is TRBV19 and J is TRBJ2-7; tentatively, D is TRBD1 or TRBD2 (5 bases each). Deletions cut 6 bases from V and 5 bases from J, with 17 bases between. The CDR3 totals 14 residues. Germline V gene data show CDR1 as LNHDA and CDR2 as SQIVND (reference sequence). The CDR3 DNA is TGTGCCAGTAGCCCGGTAGAGGGGAGCCACGAGCAGTACTTC. This codes for CASSPVEGSHEQYF.

The gene calls are TRBV6-1 and TRBJ1-4; D remains ambiguous. V lost 4 bases and J lost 2, with 14 bases in between. Germline values: CDR1 MNHNS, CDR2 SASEGT. This CDR3 has 16 residues. The chain's CDR3 is CASSGPRVGTNEKLFF. CDR3 nucleotides: TGTGCCAGCAGTGGACCTCGGGTTGGGACTAATGAAAAACTGTTTTTT.

A remark on this clone: The junction departs from germline at one end; a sequencing error may be responsible. The gene calls are TRBV28 and TRBJ2-7; 8 nucleotides line up with TRBD2. This CDR3 has 13 amino acids. The V gene's germline CDR1 is MDHEN and CDR2 SYDVKM. The CDR3 DNA follows: TGTGCCAGCAGAGGGAACCATGAGCGGGAGCCGTACTTC. This sequence encodes CASRGNHEREPYF.

The gene calls are TRBV9 and TRBJ2-1; D ambiguous. CDR1 and CDR2 from the germline V gene are SGDLS and YYNGEE. Trimming stripped 3 bases from V and 2 bases from J, with 9 bases between. The CDR3 is 14 amino acids. CDR3: CASSGVNPYNEQFF. CDR3 DNA: TGTGCCAGCAGCGGTGTAAACCCCTACAATGAGCAGTTCTTC.

The chain carries TRBV7-6 and TRBJ1-1; tentatively, D is TRBD1 (5 bases). The CDR3 consists of 21 residues. The V end lost 0 bases, the J end lost 4 bases, and 30 bases lay between the germline ends. The germline CDR1 and CDR2 sequences are SGHVS and FNYEAQ. This CDR3 reads CASSLAPVEGSAGERSTEAFF. The CDR3 region has the DNA TGTGCCAGCAGCTTAGCCCCGGTAGAGGGGTCCGCGGGGGAACGGAGCACTGAAGCTTTCTTT.

The chain uses TRBV6-5 and TRBJ2-6; D is undetermined. V lost 4 bases and J 1 base, leaving 8 bases between the germline ends. Germline CDR1 is MNHEY and CDR2 is SVGAGI. CDR3 length: 15 residues. The CDR3 loop is CASSSMSSGANVLTF. The CDR3 DNA follows: TGTGCCAGCAGTTCCATGAGTTCTGGGGCCAACGTCCTGACTTTC.

The chain employs TRBV9 and TRBJ2-1, with D perhaps matching TRBD1 (6 bases). Looked up from germline, CDR1 is SGDLS and CDR2 is YYNGEE. The CDR3 is 17 amino acids. The V and J ends lost 4 bases and 5 bases respectively, with 22 bases between them. The CDR3 spells CASSPRGQFRWDNEQFF. In DNA form, the CDR3 reads TGTGCCAGCAGCCCCCGGGGACAATTCAGGTGGGACAATGAGCAGTTCTTC.

This chain uses TRBV27 with TRBJ2-5; TRBD1 aligns across 12 bases. The assigned J gene may be wrong: the sequence end matches TRBJ2-7 better. Germline-derived CDR1 and CDR2 are MNHEY and SMNVEV (reference sequence). CDR3 size: 14 residues. CDR3 amino acids: CASSPGQGAYEQYF. The CDR3 DNA sequence: TGTGCCAGCAGTCCGGGACAGGGGGCTTACGAGCAGTACTTC.

Turning to this clone: Additional DNA sequences in this sample encode the identical CDR3. CDR3 protein: CASSPWDRVETQYF. Here the CDR3 DNA reads TGTGCCAGCAGCCCCTGGGACAGGGTTGAGACCCAGTACTTC. This chain uses TRBV9 with TRBJ2-5; the match to TRBD1 covers 9 bases. Germline V gives CDR1 SGDLS, CDR2 YYNGEE. The CDR3 loop spans 14 amino acids. With 4 bases clipped from V and 5 bases from J, the junction kept 6 bases outside the gene matches.

This chain joins TRBV27 and TRBJ2-7; D is unclear. The germline V and J ends were trimmed by 3 bases and 5 bases, with 11 bases remaining between them. The CDR3 spans 13 residues. Germline CDR1 and CDR2: MNHEY and SMNVEV (reference sequence). The CDR3 region is CASSFLDENEQYF. In nucleotides, the CDR3 is TGTGCCAGCAGTTTCCTCGACGAAAACGAGCAGTACTTC.

With regard to this clone: A single base separates this from a much larger clone, so it may be a read error. V is TRBV28 and J is TRBJ1-1; D call uncertain. V was trimmed by 6 bases and J by 1 base, leaving 3 bases between them. Looked up from germline, CDR1 is MDHEN and CDR2 is SYDVKM. This CDR3 has 11 amino acids. CDR3 nucleotide sequence: TGTGCCAGCAGACGGAACACTGAAGCTTTCTTT. It specifies CASRRNTEAFF.

The genes are TRBV19 and TRBJ2-1; D is unclear. CDR1 and CDR2 (germline): LNHDA, SQIVND (reference sequence). The V end was cut by 1 base, the J end by 8 bases, with 6 bases between. The length of the CDR3 is 12 residues. CDR3 sequence: CASSIGWDEQFF. In DNA, the CDR3 is TGTGCCAGTAGTATAGGTTGGGATGAGCAGTTCTTC.

The gene calls are TRBV28 and TRBJ2-7; 9 nucleotides align to TRBD2. In germline, CDR1 is MDHEN, CDR2 SYDVKM. The CDR3 is 18 residues long. The V and J ends lost 4 bases and 6 bases, in that order; junction bases with no gene match: 19. This CDR3 is CASSSPGQTREGVGEQYF. CDR3 nucleotides: TGTGCCAGCAGTTCCCCGGGACAAACGCGGGAGGGGGTTGGCGAGCAGTACTTC.

The V and J genes are TRBV28 and TRBJ2-5, with TRBD2 as a possible D gene (6 bases). This CDR3 spans 13 amino acids. The V gene's germline CDR1 is MDHEN and CDR2 SYDVKM. The CDR3: CAGRGSEGETQYF. Written as DNA, the CDR3 is TGTGCTGGCCGGGGGAGCGAAGGGGAGACCCAGTACTTC.

This chain links TRBV19 with TRBJ2-2; D possibly corresponds to TRBD2 (6 bases). Germline CDR1 reads LNHDA; CDR2 reads SQIVND (reference sequence). Trimming removed 6 bases at V and 1 base at J, with 12 bases between. The CDR3 is 15 residues long. The CDR3 sequence is CASSLSGQNTGELFF. The DNA for the CDR3 is TGTGCCAGTAGCCTGAGCGGGCAGAACACCGGGGAGCTGTTTTTT.

This chain connects TRBV27 to TRBJ2-5, with 11 bases lining up with TRBD2. Germline CDR1 and CDR2: MNHEY and SMNVEV (reference sequence). The V and J ends lost 5 bases and 1 base, in that order; junction bases with no gene match: 3. The CDR3 is 15 amino acids. CDR3: CASSRLAGSQETQYF. The CDR3 DNA reads as TGTGCCAGCAGTAGACTAGCGGGATCCCAAGAGACCCAGTACTTC.

Of note for this clone: The junction does not match germline at one end; this may be a read error. V is TRBV13 and J is TRBJ1-2; D unclear. Germline CDR1 reads PRHDT; CDR2 reads FYEKMQ (reference sequence). The CDR3 runs to 13 residues. The CDR3, as DNA: TGTGCCAGCAGCATATCTGAGGAGGGCCCAGAAAACTTC. Amino acids: CASSISEEGPENF.